The next 19 T cell receptor beta chains were all read from a single sample in a study of T-cell reconstitution after alpha-beta-depleted transplantation in children. During its preparation, the TCRbeta library received unique molecular identifiers. TCRdb independently ran MiXCR on the PCR reads; one entry per CDR3 protein. The data hold 250,000 to 300,000 distinct CDR3 sequences, with about 9.9% observed a single time. The material sequenced was peripheral blood, taken 180 days after TCRalphabeta/CD19-depleted stem cell transplant. These receptor sequences come from a male patient aged 2-15 years who had a stem cell transplant for chronic granulomatous disease, so the T cells may come from the graft donor.

At least ten counts were recorded for this clonotype. The genes are TRBV3-1 and TRBJ2-7; D uncertain. This CDR3 has 13 residues. V was clipped by 2 bases and J by 5 bases, with 10 bases between them. The germline V gene has CDR1 LGHDT and CDR2 YNNKEL (reference sequence). The CDR3 DNA follows: TGTGCCAGCAGCCAATTAAAATCCCACGAGCAGTACTTC. Residues: CASSQLKSHEQYF.

This clonotype was seen at least ten times. The chain employs TRBV20-1 and TRBJ2-1; D could derive from TRBD1 or TRBD2 (5 bases each). CDR1 is DFQATT, CDR2 SNEGSKA, per germline (reference sequence). V lost 4 bases and J lost 5, with 18 bases in between. The CDR3 spans 15 residues. Here the CDR3 DNA reads TGCAGTGCTAATCCACTAGAAGGGGTTCACAATGAGCAGTTCTTC. This translates into CSANPLEGVHNEQFF.

This clonotype was seen many times. The genes are TRBV12-3 or TRBV12-4 and TRBJ1-1; D may be TRBD1 (5 bases). Trimming stripped 9 bases from V and 7 bases from J, with 18 bases between. The CDR3 has 13 amino acids. CDR3 protein: CASSGQIYGEAFF. Written as DNA, the CDR3 is TGTGCCAGTTCGGGGCAGATATACGGTGAAGCTTTCTTT.

As regards this clonotype: It may be a read error: a sequence one base away is much more abundant. This chain connects TRBV28 to TRBJ2-1, with 10 bases lining up with TRBD2. The CDR3 totals 18 residues. Germline loops: CDR1 MDHEN, CDR2 SYDVKM. The CDR3 loop reads CARSLLASGSLVDNEQFF. CDR3 nucleotide sequence: TGTGCCCGCAGTTTATTGGCTAGCGGGAGTTTGGTAGACAATGAGCAGTTCTTC.

This clonotype was seen at least ten times. The chain links TRBV6-5 to TRBJ2-6, with TRBD1 as a possible D gene (6 bases). CDR1 and CDR2 (germline): MNHEY, SVGAGI. The ends were cut back, 2 bases at V and 0 bases at J, with 11 bases in the middle. There are 17 residues in the CDR3. In nucleotides, the CDR3 is TGTGCCAGCAGTTACGAGGGGGAAATCTCTGGGGCCAACGTCCTGACTTTC. Translation: CASSYEGEISGANVLTF.

This clonotype was detected ten times or more. The chain links TRBV5-1 to TRBJ2-1; D uncertain. This CDR3 has 13 residues. Trimming pared 0 bases from V and 8 bases from J, leaving 9 bases between. The germline V gene encodes CDR1 SGHRS and CDR2 YFSETQ. The CDR3 nucleotides are TGCGCCAGCAGCTTGGTCTCTGAGGATGAGCAGTTCTTC. It is translated as CASSLVSEDEQFF. The full variable domain, its missing parts supplied by reference TRBV5-1 and TRBJ2-1, is KAGVTQTPRYLIKTRGQQVTLSCSPISGHRSVSWYQQTPGQGLQFLFEYFSETQRNKGNFPGRFSGRQFSNSRSEMNVSTLELGDSALYLCASSLVSEDEQFFGPGTRLTVL.

This clonotype has a handful of counts. The V gene is TRBV18, the J gene TRBJ1-3; D might be TRBD1 (5 bases). The CDR3 contains 17 residues. Germline CDR1 and CDR2: KGHSH and LQKENI. V lost 0 bases to trimming and J lost 0 bases, with 12 bases between them. As DNA, the CDR3 is TGTGCCAGCTCACCACCGAGGGGAGGCCACTCTGGAAACACCATATATTTT. Protein sequence: CASSPPRGGHSGNTIYF.

This clonotype was picked up a small number of times. The chain links TRBV12-3 or TRBV12-4 to TRBJ2-7; D is perhaps TRBD1 (5 bases). The CDR3 sequence is 17 residues long. Between the trimmed V and J ends, which lost 3 bases and 1 base, there was a span of 19 bases. The CDR3 loop is CASSFYVLGRTSYEQYF. The CDR3 coding sequence is TGTGCCAGCAGTTTTTATGTTTTAGGGCGGACATCCTACGAGCAGTACTTC.

In its sample, this clonotype was seen many times. This chain uses TRBV12-3 or TRBV12-4 with TRBJ2-7, with a weak D call TRBD2 (5 bases). CDR3 size: 14 residues. V was shortened by 6 bases and J by 3 bases, with 15 bases between the two germline ends. DNA for the CDR3: TGTGCCAGCAGCCCATCCGGACTTCGCTACGAGCAGTACTTC. It is translated as CASSPSGLRYEQYF.

The sample holds many counts of this clonotype. The chain uses TRBV28 and TRBJ2-1; TRBD1 aligns across 11 bases. Germline trimming cut 8 bases from V and 9 bases from J; bases unmatched to any gene: 18. Germline lookup yields CDR1 MDHEN and CDR2 SYDVKM. The CDR3 spans 17 residues. Here the CDR3 reads CASVGGTAGTGGSEQFF. The CDR3 DNA reads as TGTGCCAGCGTTGGGGGAACAGCCGGGACAGGGGGAAGTGAGCAGTTCTTC.

This clonotype showed up many times. The rearrangement uses TRBV6-5 and TRBJ2-1; 8 nucleotides line up with TRBD1. CDR1 and CDR2 from the germline V gene are MNHEY and SVGAGI. The CDR3 extends over 12 amino acids. J gave up 10 bases and V 6 bases, and 5 bases lay outside the gene matches. The CDR3 DNA is TGTGCCAGCAGATCCAGGGGGCAGGAGCAGTTCTTC. It codes for CASRSRGQEQFF.

The chain joins TRBV20-1 to TRBJ2-3; TRBD2 agrees at 11 bases. CDR1 and CDR2 from the germline V gene are DFQATT and SNEGSKA (reference sequence). The V gene end was trimmed by 1 base and the J gene end by 4 bases; junction bases not matched to a gene: 7. The CDR3 has 16 residues. The CDR3 DNA is TGCAGTGCTAGAGCGGATAGCGGGGGGGGCGCAGATACGCAGTATTTT. The encoded protein is CSARADSGGGADTQYF.

This clonotype came up many times. The J gene is TRBJ2-1, the V gene TRBV4-1, with 9 bases matching TRBD2. The CDR3 runs 15 residues. The J segment lost 2 bases and the V segment lost 4 bases, leaving 3 bases of the junction unmatched. Germline loops: CDR1 MGHRA, CDR2 YSYEKL. CDR3 nucleotide sequence: TGCGCCAGCAGCCCCCTAGCGGGGACCTACAATGAGCAGTTCTTC. Amino acid sequence: CASSPLAGTYNEQFF.

This clonotype was counted many times. J is TRBJ2-7 and V is TRBV6-5; D assignment may be TRBD1 or TRBD2 (5 bases each). Deletions cut 0 bases from V and 10 bases from J, with 19 bases between. From germline, CDR1 is MNHEY and CDR2 SVGAGI. The CDR3 is 15 residues long. The CDR3 reads CASSYSGDLLRDQYF. In nucleotides, the CDR3 is TGTGCCAGCAGTTACTCGGGGGACCTTCTACGAGACCAGTACTTC.

This clonotype was detected ten times or more. The rearrangement joins TRBV12-3 or TRBV12-4 to TRBJ2-7, with 8 bases matching TRBD2. Germline trimming cut 2 bases from V and 3 bases from J; bases unmatched to any gene: 6. This CDR3 is built from 15 residues. The CDR3 nucleotides read TGTGCCAGCAGTTTAAGGGGCGGGGGGTACTACGAGCAGTACTTC. It codes for CASSLRGGGYYEQYF.

This clonotype occurred many times. The chain couples TRBV29-1 to TRBJ2-1, with a possible D match to TRBD1 (5 bases). This CDR3 is built from 12 residues. The germline gives CDR1 SQVTM, CDR2 ANQGSEA. The chain's CDR3 is CSTWGLSNEQFF. Here the CDR3 DNA reads TGCAGTACCTGGGGCCTTAGCAATGAGCAGTTCTTC.

This clonotype was found many times. CDR3 in amino acids: CASSLWQNQETQYF. CDR3 DNA sequence: TGTGCCAGCAGTTTATGGCAGAACCAAGAGACCCAGTACTTC. The gene calls are TRBV12-3 or TRBV12-4 and TRBJ2-5; no firm D call. CDR3 length equals 14 residues. The V gene lost 2 bases and the J gene lost 0 bases, with 7 bases spanning the gap.

This clonotype was recorded many times. The chain employs TRBV18 and TRBJ2-7; D not resolved. Trimming removed 0 bases at V and 6 bases at J, with 9 bases between. CDR1 is KGHSH and CDR2 is LQKENI in the germline V gene. The CDR3 length is 13 residues. Here the CDR3 reads CASSPPVISEQYF. CDR3 nucleotides: TGTGCCAGCTCACCACCGGTTATTAGCGAGCAGTACTTC.

This clonotype was detected ten times or more. The gene calls are TRBV4-3 and TRBJ1-5; D is unresolved. Trimming removed 0 bases at V and 10 bases at J, with 10 bases between. Germline V gene sequence: CDR1 LGHNA, CDR2 YSLEER. The CDR3 consists of 13 residues. Here the CDR3 DNA reads TGCGCCAGCAGCCAAGACCGACCCGACCCCCAGCATTTT. This translates into CASSQDRPDPQHF.